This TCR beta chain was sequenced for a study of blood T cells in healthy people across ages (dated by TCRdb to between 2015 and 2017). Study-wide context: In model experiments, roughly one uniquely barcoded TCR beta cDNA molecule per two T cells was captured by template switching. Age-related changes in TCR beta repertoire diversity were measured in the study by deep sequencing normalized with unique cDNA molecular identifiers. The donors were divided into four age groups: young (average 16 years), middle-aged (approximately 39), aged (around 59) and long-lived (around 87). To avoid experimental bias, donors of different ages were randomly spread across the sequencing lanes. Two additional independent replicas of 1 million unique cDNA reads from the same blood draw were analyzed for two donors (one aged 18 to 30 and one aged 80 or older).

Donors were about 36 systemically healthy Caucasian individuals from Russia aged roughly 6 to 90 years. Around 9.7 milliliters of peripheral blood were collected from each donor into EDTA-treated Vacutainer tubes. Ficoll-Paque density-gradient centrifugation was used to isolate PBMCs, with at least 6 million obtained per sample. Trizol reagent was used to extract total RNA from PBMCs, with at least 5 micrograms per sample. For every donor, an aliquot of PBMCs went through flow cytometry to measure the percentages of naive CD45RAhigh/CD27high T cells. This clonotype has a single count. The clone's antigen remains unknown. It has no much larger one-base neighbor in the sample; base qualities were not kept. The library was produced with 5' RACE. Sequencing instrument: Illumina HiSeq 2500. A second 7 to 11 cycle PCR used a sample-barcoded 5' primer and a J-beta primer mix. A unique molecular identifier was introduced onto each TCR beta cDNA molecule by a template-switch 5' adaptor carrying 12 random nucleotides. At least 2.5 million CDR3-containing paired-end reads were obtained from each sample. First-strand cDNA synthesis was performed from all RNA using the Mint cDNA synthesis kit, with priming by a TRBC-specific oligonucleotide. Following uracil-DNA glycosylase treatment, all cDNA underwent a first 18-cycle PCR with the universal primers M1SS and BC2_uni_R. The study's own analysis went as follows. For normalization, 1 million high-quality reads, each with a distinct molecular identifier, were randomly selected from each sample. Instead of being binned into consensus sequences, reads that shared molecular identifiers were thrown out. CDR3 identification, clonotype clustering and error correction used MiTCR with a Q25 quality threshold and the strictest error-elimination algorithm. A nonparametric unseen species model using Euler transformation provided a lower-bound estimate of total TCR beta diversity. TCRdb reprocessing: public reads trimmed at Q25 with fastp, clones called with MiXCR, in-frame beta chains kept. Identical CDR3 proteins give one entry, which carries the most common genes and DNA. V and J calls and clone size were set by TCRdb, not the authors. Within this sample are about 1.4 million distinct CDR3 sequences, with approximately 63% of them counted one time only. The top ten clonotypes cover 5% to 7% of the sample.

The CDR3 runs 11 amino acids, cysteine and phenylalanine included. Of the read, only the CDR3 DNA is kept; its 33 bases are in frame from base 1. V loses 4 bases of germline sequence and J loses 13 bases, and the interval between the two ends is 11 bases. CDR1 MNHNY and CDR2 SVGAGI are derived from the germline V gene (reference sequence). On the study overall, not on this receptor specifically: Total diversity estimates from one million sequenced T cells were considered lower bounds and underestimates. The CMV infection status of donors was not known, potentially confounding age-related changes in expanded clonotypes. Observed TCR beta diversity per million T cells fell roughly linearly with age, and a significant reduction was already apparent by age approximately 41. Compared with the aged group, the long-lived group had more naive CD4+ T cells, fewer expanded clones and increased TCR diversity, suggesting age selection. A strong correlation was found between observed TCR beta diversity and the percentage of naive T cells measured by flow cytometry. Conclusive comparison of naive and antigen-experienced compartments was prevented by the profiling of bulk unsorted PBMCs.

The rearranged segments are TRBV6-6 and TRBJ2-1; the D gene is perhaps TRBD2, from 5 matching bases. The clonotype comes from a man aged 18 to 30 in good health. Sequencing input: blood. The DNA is TGTGCCAGCAGTTCCGGGGAGAACCAGTTCTTC. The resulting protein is CASSSGENQFF.